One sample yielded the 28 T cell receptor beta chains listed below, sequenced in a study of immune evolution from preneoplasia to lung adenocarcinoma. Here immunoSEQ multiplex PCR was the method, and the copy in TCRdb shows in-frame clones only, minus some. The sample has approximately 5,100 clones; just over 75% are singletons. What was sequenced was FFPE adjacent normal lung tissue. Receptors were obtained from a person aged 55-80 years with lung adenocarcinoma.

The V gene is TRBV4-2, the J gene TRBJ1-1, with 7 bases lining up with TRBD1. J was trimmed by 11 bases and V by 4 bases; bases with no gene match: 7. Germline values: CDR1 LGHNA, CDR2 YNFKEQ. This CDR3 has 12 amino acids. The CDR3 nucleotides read TGTGCCAGCAGCCCACAGGGGACTCGGGCTTTCTTT. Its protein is CASSPQGTRAFF.

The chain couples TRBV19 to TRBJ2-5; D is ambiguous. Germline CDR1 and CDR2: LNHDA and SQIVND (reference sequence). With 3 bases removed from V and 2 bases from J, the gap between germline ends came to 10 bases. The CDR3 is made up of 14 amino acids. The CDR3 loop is CASSILGQQETQYF. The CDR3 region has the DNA TGTGCCAGTAGTATTCTAGGGCAGCAAGAGACCCAGTACTTC.

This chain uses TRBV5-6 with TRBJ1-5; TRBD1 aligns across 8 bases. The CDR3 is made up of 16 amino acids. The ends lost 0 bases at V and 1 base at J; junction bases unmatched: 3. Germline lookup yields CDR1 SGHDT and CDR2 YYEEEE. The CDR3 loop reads CASSLGGQDSNQPQHF. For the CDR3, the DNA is TGTGCCAGCAGCTTGGGGGGACAGGACAGCAATCAGCCCCAGCATTTT.

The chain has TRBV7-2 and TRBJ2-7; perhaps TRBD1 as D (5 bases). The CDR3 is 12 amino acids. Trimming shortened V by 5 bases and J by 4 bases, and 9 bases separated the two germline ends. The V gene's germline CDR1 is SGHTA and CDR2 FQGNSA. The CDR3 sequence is CASSAQGYEQYF. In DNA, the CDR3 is TGTGCCAGCAGCGCCCAGGGATACGAGCAGTACTTC.

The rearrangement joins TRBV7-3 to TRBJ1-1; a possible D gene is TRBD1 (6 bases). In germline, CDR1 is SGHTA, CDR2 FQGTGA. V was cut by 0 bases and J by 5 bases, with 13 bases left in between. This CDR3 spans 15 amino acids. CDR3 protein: CASSLTSDSFTEAFF. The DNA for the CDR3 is TGTGCCAGCAGCTTAACCTCGGACAGTTTTACTGAAGCTTTCTTT.

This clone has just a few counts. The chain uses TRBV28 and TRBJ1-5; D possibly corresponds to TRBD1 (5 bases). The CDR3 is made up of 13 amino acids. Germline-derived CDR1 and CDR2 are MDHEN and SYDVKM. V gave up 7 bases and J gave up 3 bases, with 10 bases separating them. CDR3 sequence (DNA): TGTGCCAGCAATCGGGGCGACAATCAGCCCCAGCATTTT. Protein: CASNRGDNQPQHF.

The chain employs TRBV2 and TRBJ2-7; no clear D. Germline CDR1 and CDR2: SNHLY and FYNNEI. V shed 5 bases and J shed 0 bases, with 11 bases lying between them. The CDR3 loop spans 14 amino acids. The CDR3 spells CASSSEARSYEQYF. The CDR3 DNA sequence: TGTGCCAGCAGTTCCGAGGCCCGCTCCTACGAGCAGTACTTC.

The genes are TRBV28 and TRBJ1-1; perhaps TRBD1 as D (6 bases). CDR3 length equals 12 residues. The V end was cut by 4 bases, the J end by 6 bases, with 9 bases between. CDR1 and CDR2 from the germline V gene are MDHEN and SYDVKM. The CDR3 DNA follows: TGTGCCAGCAGTTCAGGGGTTGCTGAAGCTTTCTTT. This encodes CASSSGVAEAFF.

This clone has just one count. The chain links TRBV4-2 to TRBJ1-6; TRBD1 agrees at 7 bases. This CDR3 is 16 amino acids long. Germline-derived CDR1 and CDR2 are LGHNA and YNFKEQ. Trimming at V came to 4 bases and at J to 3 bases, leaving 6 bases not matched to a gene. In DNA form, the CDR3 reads TGTGCCAGCAGCCCGGGACAGACGAACTATAATTCACCCCTCCACTTT. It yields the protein CASSPGQTNYNSPLHF.

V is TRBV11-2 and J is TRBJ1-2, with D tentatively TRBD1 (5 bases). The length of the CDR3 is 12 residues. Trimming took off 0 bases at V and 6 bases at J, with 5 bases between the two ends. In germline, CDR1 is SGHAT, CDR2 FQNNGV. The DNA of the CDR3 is TGTGCCAGCAGCTTAGAGGGGGATGGCTACACCTTC. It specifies CASSLEGDGYTF.

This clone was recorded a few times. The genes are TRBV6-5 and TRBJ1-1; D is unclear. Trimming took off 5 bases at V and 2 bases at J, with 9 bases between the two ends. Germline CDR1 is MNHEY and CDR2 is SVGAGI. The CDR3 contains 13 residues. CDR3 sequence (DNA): TGTGCCAGCAGTCCCGACATTAACACTGAAGCTTTCTTT. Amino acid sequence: CASSPDINTEAFF.

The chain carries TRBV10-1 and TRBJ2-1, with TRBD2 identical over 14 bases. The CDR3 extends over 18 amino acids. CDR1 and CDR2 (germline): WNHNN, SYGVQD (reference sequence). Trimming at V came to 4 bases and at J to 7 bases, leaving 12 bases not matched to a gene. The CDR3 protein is CASSGGPGLAGGKNEQFF. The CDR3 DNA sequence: TGCGCCAGCAGTGGCGGGCCAGGACTAGCGGGGGGAAAGAATGAGCAGTTCTTC.

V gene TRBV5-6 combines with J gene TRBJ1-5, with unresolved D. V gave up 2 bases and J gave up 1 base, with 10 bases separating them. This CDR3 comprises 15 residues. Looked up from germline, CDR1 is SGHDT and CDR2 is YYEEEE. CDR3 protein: CASSLRRRSNQPQHF. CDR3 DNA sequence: TGTGCCAGCAGCTTACGACGGAGAAGCAATCAGCCCCAGCATTTT.

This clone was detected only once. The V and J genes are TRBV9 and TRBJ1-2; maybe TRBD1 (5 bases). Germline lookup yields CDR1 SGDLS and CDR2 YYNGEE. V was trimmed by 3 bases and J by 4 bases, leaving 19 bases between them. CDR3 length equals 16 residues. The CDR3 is CASSEGKWAGRYGYTF. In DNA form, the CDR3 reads TGTGCCAGCAGCGAGGGGAAGTGGGCAGGCCGCTATGGCTACACCTTC.

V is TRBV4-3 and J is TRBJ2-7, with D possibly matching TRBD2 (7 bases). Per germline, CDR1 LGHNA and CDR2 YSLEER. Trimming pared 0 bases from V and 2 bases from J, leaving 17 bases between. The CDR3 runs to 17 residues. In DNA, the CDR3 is TGCGCCAGCAGCCAAGACATCGGGGGGCTTTCAACCTACGAGCAGTACTTC. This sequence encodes CASSQDIGGLSTYEQYF.

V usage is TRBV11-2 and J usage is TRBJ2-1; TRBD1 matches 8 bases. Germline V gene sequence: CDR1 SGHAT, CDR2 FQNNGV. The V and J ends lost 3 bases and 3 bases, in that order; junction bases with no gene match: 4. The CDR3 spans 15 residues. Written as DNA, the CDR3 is TGTGCCAGCAGCTTCGGACAGGGAATCTACAATGAGCAGTTCTTC. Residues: CASSFGQGIYNEQFF. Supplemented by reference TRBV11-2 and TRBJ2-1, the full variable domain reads EAGVAQSPRYKIIEKRQSVAFWCNPISGHATLYWYQQILGQGPKLLIQFQNNGVVDDSQLPKDRFSAERLKGVDSTLKIQPAKLEDSAVYLCASSFGQGIYNEQFFGPGTRLTVL.

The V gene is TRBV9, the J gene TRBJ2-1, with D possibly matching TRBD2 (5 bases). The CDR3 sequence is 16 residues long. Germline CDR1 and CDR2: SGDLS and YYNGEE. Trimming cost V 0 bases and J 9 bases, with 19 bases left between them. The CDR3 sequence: CASSVDAAEYRGEQFF. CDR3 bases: TGTGCCAGCAGCGTAGATGCAGCGGAATATCGGGGTGAGCAGTTCTTC.

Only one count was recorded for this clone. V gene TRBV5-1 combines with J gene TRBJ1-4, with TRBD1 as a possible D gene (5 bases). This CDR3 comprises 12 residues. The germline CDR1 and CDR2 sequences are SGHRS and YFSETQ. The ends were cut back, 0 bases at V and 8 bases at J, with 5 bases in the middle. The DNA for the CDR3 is TGCGCCAGCAGCTTGGGGGGGGAAAAACTGTTTTTT. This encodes CASSLGGEKLFF.

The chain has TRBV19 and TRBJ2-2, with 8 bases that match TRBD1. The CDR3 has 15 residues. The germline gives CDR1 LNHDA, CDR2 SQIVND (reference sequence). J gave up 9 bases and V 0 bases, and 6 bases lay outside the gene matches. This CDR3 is CASSIDLSGGRELFF. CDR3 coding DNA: TGTGCCAGTAGTATAGATCTGTCAGGGGGCCGGGAGCTGTTTTTT.

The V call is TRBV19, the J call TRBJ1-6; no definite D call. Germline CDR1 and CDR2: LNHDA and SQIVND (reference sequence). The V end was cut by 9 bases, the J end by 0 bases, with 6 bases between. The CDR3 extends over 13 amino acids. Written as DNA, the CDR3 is TGTGCCAGCCATAGCTCCTATAATTCACCCCTCCACTTT. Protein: CASHSSYNSPLHF.

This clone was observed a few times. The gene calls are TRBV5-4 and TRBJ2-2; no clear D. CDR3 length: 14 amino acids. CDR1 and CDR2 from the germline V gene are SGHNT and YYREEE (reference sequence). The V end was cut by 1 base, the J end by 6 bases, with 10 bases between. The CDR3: CASSLLEPPGELFF. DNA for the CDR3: TGTGCCAGCAGCTTGTTAGAACCCCCCGGGGAGCTGTTTTTT.

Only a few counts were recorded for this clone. CDR3 in DNA: TGCGCCAGCAGCTTGAGGCCCACGTCAGGCTCCTATAATTCACCCCTCCACTTT. Translation: CASSLRPTSGSYNSPLHF. This rearrangement joins TRBV5-1 to TRBJ1-6, with D hard to call. With 1 base removed from V and 0 bases from J, the gap between germline ends came to 14 bases. This CDR3 has 18 amino acids. Germline V CDR1 and CDR2: SGHRS, YFSETQ. The variable domain in full, completed from reference TRBV5-1 and TRBJ1-6, reads KAGVTQTPRYLIKTRGQQVTLSCSPISGHRSVSWYQQTPGQGLQFLFEYFSETQRNKGNFPGRFSGRQFSNSRSEMNVSTLELGDSALYLCASSLRPTSGSYNSPLHFGNGTRLTVT.

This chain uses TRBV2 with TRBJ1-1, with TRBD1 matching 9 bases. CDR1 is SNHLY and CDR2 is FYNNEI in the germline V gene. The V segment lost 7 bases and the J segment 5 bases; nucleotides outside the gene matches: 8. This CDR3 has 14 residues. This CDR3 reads CASMSAGQGTEAFF. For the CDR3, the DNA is TGTGCCAGCATGTCGGCTGGACAGGGGACTGAAGCTTTCTTT.

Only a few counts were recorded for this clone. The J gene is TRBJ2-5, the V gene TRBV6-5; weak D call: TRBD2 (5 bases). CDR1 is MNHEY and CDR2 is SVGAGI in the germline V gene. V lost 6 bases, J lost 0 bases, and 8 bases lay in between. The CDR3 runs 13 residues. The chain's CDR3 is CASRVTNQETQYF. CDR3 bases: TGTGCCAGCAGGGTGACTAACCAAGAGACCCAGTACTTC.

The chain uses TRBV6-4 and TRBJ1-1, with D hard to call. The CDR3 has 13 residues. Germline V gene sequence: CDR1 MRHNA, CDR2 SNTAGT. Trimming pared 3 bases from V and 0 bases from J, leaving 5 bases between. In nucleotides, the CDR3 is TGTGCCAGCAGTGAAGGGATGAACACTGAAGCTTTCTTT. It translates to CASSEGMNTEAFF.

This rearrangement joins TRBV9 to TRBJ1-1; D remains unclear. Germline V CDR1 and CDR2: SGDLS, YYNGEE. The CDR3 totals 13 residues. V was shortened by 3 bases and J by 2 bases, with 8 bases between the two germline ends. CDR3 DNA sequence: TGTGCCAGCAGCGAAGAGGAAAACACTGAAGCTTTCTTT. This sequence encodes CASSEEENTEAFF.

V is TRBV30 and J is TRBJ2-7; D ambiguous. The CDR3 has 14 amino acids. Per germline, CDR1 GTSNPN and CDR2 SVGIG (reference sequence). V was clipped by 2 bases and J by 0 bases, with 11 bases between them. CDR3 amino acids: CAWSFRHGSYEQYF. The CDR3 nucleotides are TGTGCCTGGAGTTTCAGACATGGCTCCTACGAGCAGTACTTC.

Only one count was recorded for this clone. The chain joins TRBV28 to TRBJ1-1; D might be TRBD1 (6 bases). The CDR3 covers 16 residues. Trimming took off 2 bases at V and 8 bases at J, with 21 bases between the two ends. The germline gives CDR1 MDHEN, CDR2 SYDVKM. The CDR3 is CASSLGQGRWSAEAFF. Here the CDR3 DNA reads TGTGCCAGCAGTTTAGGGCAGGGGAGGTGGAGCGCGGAAGCTTTCTTT.